Following are 17 T cell receptor beta chains from one sample sequenced in a study of PD-L1 blockade in urothelial cancer. Using immunoSEQ multiplex PCR, the repertoire was profiled, and TCRdb retains in-frame clones only, with some absent. This repertoire shows about 43,000 clones, more than 75% found once; its top ten account for roughly 13%. The source was PBMCs, collected around atezolizumab (anti-PD-L1) treatment. The source of these receptors is a woman between 55 and 75 years old with urothelial cancer.

This clone was observed a handful of times. This CDR3 reads CASSSGTGFDQETQYF. CDR3 DNA: TGCGCCAGCAGCTCCGGGACAGGATTTGACCAAGAGACCCAGTACTTC. The V gene is TRBV5-1, the J gene TRBJ2-5; 8 nucleotides match TRBD1. CDR1 and CDR2 from the germline V gene are SGHRS and YFSETQ. The CDR3 is 16 amino acids. V dropped 3 bases and J dropped 0; count of bases not matched to a gene: 7.

This chain links TRBV25-1 with TRBJ1-6, with 9 bases fitting TRBD1. From germline, CDR1 is MGHDK and CDR2 SYGVNS. CDR3 length: 14 residues. V shed 4 bases and J 7 bases; nucleotides not matched to a gene: 2. CDR3 residues: CASSAQGANSPLHF. CDR3 bases: TGTGCCAGCAGTGCACAGGGGGCGAATTCACCCCTCCACTTT.

The CDR3 DNA is TGTGCCAGCAGCTTGGGACAGAACAATGAGCAGTTCTTC. It specifies CASSLGQNNEQFF. The J gene is TRBJ2-1, the V gene TRBV7-3; 7 nucleotides match TRBD1. The CDR3 has 13 amino acids. Per the germline V gene, CDR1 is SGHTA and CDR2 is FQGTGA. The V and J ends lost 3 bases and 5 bases, in that order; junction bases with no gene match: 1.

This sequence joins TRBV25-1 and TRBJ1-2, with D unclear. Looked up from germline, CDR1 is MGHDK and CDR2 is SYGVNS. Trimming shortened V by 5 bases and J by 8 bases, and 18 bases separated the two germline ends. The length of the CDR3 is 14 residues. CDR3 in DNA: TGTGCCAGCAGTCCCCTCCTTGATCAGGTGGGCTACACCTTC. Translation gives CASSPLLDQVGYTF.

The genes are TRBV15 and TRBJ2-5; TRBD1 matches at 8 bases. Trimming cost V 2 bases and J 4 bases; bases outside gene matches: 9. Germline CDR1 LNHNV, CDR2 YYDKDF (reference sequence). The CDR3 totals 16 residues. For the CDR3, the DNA is TGTGCCACCAGCAGACAGGGGGCGCAATTGGGAGAGACCCAGTACTTC. Amino acids: CATSRQGAQLGETQYF.

The chain joins TRBV5-8 to TRBJ1-6; D ambiguous. This CDR3 region has 16 residues. Between the trimmed V and J ends, which lost 4 bases and 0 bases, there was a span of 11 bases. Germline V gene sequence: CDR1 SGHTS, CDR2 YDEGEE. The CDR3 coding sequence is TGTGCCAGCAGCCTCGTCGGTTCCTCCTATAATTCACCCCTCCACTTT. It yields the protein CASSLVGSSYNSPLHF.

The V and J genes are TRBV19 and TRBJ1-2, with TRBD1 matching over 7 bases. J gave up 4 bases and V 2 bases, and 10 bases lay outside the gene matches. The CDR3 has 16 residues. The V gene's germline CDR1 is LNHDA and CDR2 SQIVND (reference sequence). CDR3 sequence: CASSIPRAGGFYGYTF. The CDR3, as DNA: TGTGCCAGTAGTATACCCAGGGCAGGGGGTTTCTATGGCTACACCTTC.

The J gene is TRBJ2-1, the V gene TRBV12-5; 9 bases fit TRBD1. V lost 6 bases and J lost 9; bases outside the gene matches: 9. The CDR3 is 14 residues long. Germline assignment: CDR1 LGHNT and CDR2 FRNRAP. CDR3 residues: CASGTGTGRSEQFF. For the CDR3, the DNA is TGTGCTAGTGGAACCGGGACAGGGAGGTCTGAGCAGTTCTTC.

The chain links TRBV28 to TRBJ2-7; TRBD2 matches 13 bases. CDR3 length equals 15 residues. The germline V gene encodes CDR1 MDHEN and CDR2 SYDVKM. Losses at the gene ends were 2 bases for V and 9 bases for J; bases not matched to a gene: 7. CDR3 DNA sequence: TGTGCCAGCAGTTTAAGGGGACTAGCGGGATTAGTGCAGTACTTC. This translates into CASSLRGLAGLVQYF.

This clone has just one count. This rearrangement joins TRBV28 to TRBJ1-2; TRBD1 matches at 10 bases. In germline, CDR1 is MDHEN, CDR2 SYDVKM. CDR3 size: 17 residues. J lost 8 bases, V lost 5 bases, and 17 bases had no gene match. CDR3 sequence (DNA): TGTGCCAGCAGTACCCTCCGTAGGACAGGGGGTTTAGGGGGCTACACCTTC. It yields the protein CASSTLRRTGGLGGYTF.

The chain employs TRBV12-1 and TRBJ1-5; the table calls TRBD1, which could not be checked here. TRBV12-1 is a listed pseudogene. This CDR3 is 13 amino acids long. The CDR3 DNA follows: TGTGCCAGCAGCTCTCCCAGTAATCAGCCCCAGCATTTT. Residues: CASSSPSNQPQHF.

The rearrangement joins TRBV5-6 to TRBJ2-7; 14 bases agree with TRBD2. This CDR3 spans 17 amino acids. Germline-derived CDR1 and CDR2 are SGHDT and YYEEEE. The trim removed 4 bases at V and 0 bases at J, leaving 6 bases unmatched. This chain's CDR3 is CASSRTSGGLSSYEQYF. DNA for the CDR3: TGTGCCAGCAGCAGGACTAGCGGGGGGCTAAGCTCCTACGAGCAGTACTTC.

Regarding this clone: The junction departs from the called germline gene at one end, perhaps through a read error. V usage is TRBV7-9 and J usage is TRBJ2-5; D not certain. From germline, CDR1 is SEHNR and CDR2 FQNEAQ (reference sequence). CDR3 length: 12 amino acids. DNA for the CDR3: TGTGCCAGCAGCTTAAGTAGAAGCGTGTGGCACTTC. Encoded protein: CASSLSRSVWHF. Drawing the rest from reference TRBV7-9 and TRBJ2-5, the complete variable domain is DTGVSQNPRHKITKRGQNVTFRCDPISEHNRLYWYRQTLGQGPEFLTYFQNEAQLEKSRLLSDRFSAERPKGSFSTLEIQRTEQGDSAMYLCASSLSRSVWHFGPGTRLLVL.

The chain carries TRBV5-4 and TRBJ1-1; unclear D gene. The germline CDR1 and CDR2 sequences are SGHNT and YYREEE (reference sequence). CDR3 length: 13 residues. V was trimmed by 0 bases and J by 3 bases, leaving 6 bases between them. Here the CDR3 DNA reads TGTGCCAGCAGCTTGGACAGCTACACTGAAGCTTTCTTT. Amino acids: CASSLDSYTEAFF.

CDR3: CASSSSTPDSNQPQHF. The CDR3 bases are TGTGCCAGCAGTTCCTCTACCCCAGATAGCAATCAGCCCCAGCATTTT. The chain uses TRBV6-5 and TRBJ1-5; no firm D call. The germline V and J ends were trimmed by 4 bases and 0 bases, with 13 bases remaining between them. CDR3 length: 16 residues. CDR1 MNHEY and CDR2 SVGAGI come from the germline V gene.

This chain uses TRBV18 with TRBJ2-2; 9 bases line up with TRBD1. The germline gives CDR1 KGHSH, CDR2 LQKENI. V dropped 8 bases and J dropped 1; count of bases not matched to a gene: 8. The length of the CDR3 is 16 residues. The CDR3 reads CASHDPGQGNTGELFF. Here the CDR3 DNA reads TGTGCCAGCCATGATCCGGGACAGGGGAACACCGGGGAGCTGTTTTTT.

The chain uses TRBV5-4 and TRBJ2-7, with 7 bases matching TRBD2. The CDR3 has 13 amino acids. Unmatched junction bases numbered 2, after V lost 2 bases and J lost 3 bases. Germline V gene sequence: CDR1 SGHNT, CDR2 YYREEE (reference sequence). In DNA form, the CDR3 reads TGTGCCAGCAGCTTCCGGGACTACTACGAGCAGTACTTC. Protein product: CASSFRDYYEQYF.